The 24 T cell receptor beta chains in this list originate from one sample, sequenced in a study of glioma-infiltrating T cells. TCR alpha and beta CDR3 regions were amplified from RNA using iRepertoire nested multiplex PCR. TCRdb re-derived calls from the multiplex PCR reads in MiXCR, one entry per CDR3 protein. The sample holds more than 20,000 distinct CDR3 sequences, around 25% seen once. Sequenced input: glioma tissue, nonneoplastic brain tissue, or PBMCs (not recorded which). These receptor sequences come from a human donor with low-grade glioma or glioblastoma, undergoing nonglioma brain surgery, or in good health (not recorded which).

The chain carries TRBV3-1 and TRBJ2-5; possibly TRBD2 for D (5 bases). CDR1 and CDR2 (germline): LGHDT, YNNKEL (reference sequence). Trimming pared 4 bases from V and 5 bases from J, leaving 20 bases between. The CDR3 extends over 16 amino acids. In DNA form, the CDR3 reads TGTGCCAGCAGCCTTAGCCCTGCGAGGGCCGGCGAGACCCAGTACTTC. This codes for CASSLSPARAGETQYF.

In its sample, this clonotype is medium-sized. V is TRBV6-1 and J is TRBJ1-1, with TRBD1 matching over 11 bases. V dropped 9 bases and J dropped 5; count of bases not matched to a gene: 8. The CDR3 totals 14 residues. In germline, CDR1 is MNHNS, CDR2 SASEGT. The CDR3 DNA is TGTGCCAGTGGACAGGGGGCGCGAGGAACTGAAGCTTTCTTT. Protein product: CASGQGARGTEAFF.

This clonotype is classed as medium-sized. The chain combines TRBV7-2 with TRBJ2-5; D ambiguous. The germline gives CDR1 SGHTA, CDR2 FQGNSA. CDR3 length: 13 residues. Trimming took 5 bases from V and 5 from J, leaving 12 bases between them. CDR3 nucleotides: TGTGCCAGCAGCGCTATCCCTGGGGAGACCCAGTACTTC. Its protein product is CASSAIPGETQYF.

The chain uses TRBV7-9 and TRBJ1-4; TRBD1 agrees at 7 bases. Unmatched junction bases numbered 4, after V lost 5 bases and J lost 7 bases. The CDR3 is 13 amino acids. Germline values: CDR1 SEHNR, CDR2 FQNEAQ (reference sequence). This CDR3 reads CASSRGTVEKLFF. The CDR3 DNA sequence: TGTGCCAGCAGCCGAGGGACAGTTGAAAAACTGTTTTTT. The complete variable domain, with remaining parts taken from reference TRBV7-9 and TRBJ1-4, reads DTGVSQNPRHKITKRGQNVTFRCDPISEHNRLYWYRQTLGQGPEFLTYFQNEAQLEKSRLLSDRFSAERPKGSFSTLEIQRTEQGDSAMYLCASSRGTVEKLFFGSGTQLSVL.

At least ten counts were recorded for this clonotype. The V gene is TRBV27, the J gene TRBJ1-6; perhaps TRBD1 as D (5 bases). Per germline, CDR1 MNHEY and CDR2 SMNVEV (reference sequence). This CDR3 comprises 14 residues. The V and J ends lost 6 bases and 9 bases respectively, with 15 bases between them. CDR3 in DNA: TGTGCCAGCAGCCCACGGGGACGAATTTCACCCCTCCACTTT. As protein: CASSPRGRISPLHF.

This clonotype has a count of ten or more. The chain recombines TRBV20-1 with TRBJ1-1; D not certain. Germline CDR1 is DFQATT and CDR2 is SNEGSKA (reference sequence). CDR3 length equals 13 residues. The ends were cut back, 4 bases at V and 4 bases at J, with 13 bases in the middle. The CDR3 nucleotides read TGCAGTGCTATCAGTGGAGTAGGCACTGAAGCTTTCTTT. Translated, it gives CSAISGVGTEAFF.

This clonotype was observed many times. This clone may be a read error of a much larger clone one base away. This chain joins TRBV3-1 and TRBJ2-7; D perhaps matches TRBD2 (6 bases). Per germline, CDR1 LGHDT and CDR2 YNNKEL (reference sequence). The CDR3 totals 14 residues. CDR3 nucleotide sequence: TGTGCCATCAGCCAAGGAGGAGGGCAGGGCGAGCAGTACTTC. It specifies CAISQGGGQGEQYF.

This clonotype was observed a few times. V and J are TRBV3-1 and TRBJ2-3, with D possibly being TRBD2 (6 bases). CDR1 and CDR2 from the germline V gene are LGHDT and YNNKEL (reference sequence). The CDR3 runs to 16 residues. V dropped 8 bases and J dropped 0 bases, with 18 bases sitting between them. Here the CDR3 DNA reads TGTGCCAGCTACCCGTCGTGGGGGACTAGCACAGATACGCAGTATTTT. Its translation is CASYPSWGTSTDTQYF.

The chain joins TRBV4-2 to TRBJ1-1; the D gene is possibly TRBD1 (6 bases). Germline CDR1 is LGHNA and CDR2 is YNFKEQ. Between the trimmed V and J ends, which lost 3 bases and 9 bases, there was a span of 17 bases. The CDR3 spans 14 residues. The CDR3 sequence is CASSHEQGMTKAFF. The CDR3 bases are TGTGCCAGCAGCCATGAACAGGGAATGACTAAAGCTTTCTTT.

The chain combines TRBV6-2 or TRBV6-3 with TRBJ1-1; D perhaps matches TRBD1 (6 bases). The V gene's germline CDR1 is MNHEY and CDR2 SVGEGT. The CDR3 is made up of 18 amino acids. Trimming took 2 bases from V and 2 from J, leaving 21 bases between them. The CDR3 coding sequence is TGTGCCAGCAGTTACCCAGTGGGCAGGGGCCGTCCCAACACTGAAGCTTTCTTT. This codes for CASSYPVGRGRPNTEAFF.

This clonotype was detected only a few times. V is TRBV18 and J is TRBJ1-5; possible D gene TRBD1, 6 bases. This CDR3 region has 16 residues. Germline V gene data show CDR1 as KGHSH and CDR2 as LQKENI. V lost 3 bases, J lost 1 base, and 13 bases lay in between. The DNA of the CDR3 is TGTGCCAGCTCACCTCGGGACACAGGAAGCAATCAGCCCCAGCATTTT. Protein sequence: CASSPRDTGSNQPQHF.

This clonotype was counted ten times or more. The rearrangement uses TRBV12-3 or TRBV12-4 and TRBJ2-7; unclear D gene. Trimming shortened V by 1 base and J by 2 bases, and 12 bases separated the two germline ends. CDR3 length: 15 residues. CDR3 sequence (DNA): TGTGCCAGCAGTTTAGGCCCCCCTGGGACCTACGAGCAGTACTTC. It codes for CASSLGPPGTYEQYF.

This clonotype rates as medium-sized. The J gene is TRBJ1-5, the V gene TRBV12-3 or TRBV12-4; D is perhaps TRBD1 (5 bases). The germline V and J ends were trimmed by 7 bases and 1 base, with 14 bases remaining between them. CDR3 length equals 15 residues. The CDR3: CASMEGSVSNQPQHF. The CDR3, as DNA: TGTGCCAGCATGGAGGGGTCCGTGAGCAATCAGCCCCAGCATTTT.

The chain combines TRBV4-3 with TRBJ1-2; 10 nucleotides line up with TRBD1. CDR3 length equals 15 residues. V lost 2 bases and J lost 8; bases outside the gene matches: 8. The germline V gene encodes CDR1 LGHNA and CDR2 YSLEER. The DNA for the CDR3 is TGCGCCAGCAGCCAACCAGACAGGGGGCTAGAAGGCTACACCTTC. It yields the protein CASSQPDRGLEGYTF.

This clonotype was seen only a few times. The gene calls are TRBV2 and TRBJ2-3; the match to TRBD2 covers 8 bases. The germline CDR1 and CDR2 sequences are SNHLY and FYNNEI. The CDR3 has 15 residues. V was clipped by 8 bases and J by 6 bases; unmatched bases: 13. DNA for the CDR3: TGTGCCAGCGGGGGCTTAGCGGGGCCGAGGGATACGCAGTATTTT. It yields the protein CASGGLAGPRDTQYF.

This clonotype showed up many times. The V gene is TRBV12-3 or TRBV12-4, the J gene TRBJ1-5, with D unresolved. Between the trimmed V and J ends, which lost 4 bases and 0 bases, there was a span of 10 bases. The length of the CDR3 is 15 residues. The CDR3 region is CASSSPDYSNQPQHF. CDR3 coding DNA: TGTGCCAGCAGTTCCCCGGATTATAGCAATCAGCCCCAGCATTTT.

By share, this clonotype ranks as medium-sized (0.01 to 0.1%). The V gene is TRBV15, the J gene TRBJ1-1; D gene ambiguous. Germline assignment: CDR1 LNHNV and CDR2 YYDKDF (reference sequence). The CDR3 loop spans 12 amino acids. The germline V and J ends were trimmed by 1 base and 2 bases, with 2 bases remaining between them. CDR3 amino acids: CATSRANTEAFF. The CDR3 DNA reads TGTGCCACCAGCAGAGCCAACACTGAAGCTTTCTTT.

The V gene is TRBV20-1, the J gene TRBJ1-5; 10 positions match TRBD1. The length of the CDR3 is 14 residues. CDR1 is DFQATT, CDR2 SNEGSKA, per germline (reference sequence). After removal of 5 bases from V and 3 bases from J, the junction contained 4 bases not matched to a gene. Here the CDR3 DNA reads TGCAGTGCTGCCGACAGGGGGCCCAATCAGCCCCAGCATTTT. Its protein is CSAADRGPNQPQHF.

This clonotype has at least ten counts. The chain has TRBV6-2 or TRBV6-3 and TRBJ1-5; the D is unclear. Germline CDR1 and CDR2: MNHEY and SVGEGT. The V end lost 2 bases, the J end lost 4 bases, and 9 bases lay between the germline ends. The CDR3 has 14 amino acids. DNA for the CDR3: TGTGCCAGCAGTTACGGACGGAGAAATCAGCCCCAGCATTTT. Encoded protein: CASSYGRRNQPQHF.

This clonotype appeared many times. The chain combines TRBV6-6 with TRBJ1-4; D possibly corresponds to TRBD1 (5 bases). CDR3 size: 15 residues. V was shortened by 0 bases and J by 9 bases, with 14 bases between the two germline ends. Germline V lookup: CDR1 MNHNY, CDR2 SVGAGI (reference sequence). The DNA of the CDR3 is TGTGCCAGCAGTTACTCGTGGGACTCGGACAAAAAACTGTTTTTT. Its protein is CASSYSWDSDKKLFF.

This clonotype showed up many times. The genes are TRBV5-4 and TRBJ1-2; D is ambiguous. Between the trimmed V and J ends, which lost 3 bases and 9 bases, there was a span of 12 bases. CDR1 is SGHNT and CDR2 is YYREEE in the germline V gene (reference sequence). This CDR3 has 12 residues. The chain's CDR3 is CASSYERARYTF. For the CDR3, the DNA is TGTGCCAGCAGCTATGAAAGGGCGCGCTACACCTTC. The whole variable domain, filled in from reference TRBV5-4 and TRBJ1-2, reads ETGVTQSPTHLIKTRGQQVTLRCSSQSGHNTVSWYQQALGQGPQFIFQYYREEENGRGNFPPRFSGLQFPNYSSELNVNALELDDSALYLCASSYERARYTFGSGTRLTVV.

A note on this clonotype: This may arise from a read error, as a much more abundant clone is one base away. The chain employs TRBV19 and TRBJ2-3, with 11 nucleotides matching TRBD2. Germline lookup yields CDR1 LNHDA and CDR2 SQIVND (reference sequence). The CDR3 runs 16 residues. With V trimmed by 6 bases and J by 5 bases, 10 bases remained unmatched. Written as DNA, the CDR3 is TGTGCCAGTAGATGGACTAGCGGGTCCCGGGGAGATACGCAGTATTTT. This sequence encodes CASRWTSGSRGDTQYF.

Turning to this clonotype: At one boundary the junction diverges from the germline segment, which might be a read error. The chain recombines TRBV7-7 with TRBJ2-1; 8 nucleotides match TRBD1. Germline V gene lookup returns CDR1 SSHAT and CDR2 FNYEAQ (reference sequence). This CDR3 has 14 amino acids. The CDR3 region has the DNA TGTGCTAGCAGCCCAGGGGGCACCAACAATGAGCAGTTCTTC. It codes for CASSPGGTNNEQFF.

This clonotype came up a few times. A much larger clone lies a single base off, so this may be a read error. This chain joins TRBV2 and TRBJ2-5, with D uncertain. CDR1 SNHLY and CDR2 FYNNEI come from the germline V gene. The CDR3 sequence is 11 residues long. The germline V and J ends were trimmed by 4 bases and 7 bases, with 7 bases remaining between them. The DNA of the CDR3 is TGTGCCAGCAGTGTCGTAGGGACCCAGTACTTC. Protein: CASSVVGTQYF.